The 23 T cell receptor beta chains reported below all come from one sample, sequenced in a study of blood T cell repertoires in COVID-19. Assay used: immunoSEQ multiplex PCR; TCRdb lists only in-frame clones, some missing. Here the sample spans more than 400,000 clones, 90% being singletons. The source material was PBMCs or T cells enriched from blood (not recorded which). All receptors come from a man aged 18 to 29 who had recovered from COVID-19.

This clone was seen a handful of times. The rearrangement joins TRBV5-1 to TRBJ1-2; no clear D gene. Deletions cut 2 bases from V and 5 bases from J, with 13 bases between. The CDR3 has 14 residues. The germline V gene encodes CDR1 SGHRS and CDR2 YFSETQ. This chain's CDR3 is CASSFGLQGYGYTF. The CDR3 DNA follows: TGCGCCAGCAGCTTTGGACTCCAAGGGTATGGCTACACCTTC.

The chain is built from TRBV5-4 and TRBJ2-5; tentative D call: TRBD2 (5 bases). This CDR3 region has 14 residues. Germline V gene lookup returns CDR1 SGHNT and CDR2 YYREEE (reference sequence). V shed 1 base and J shed 9 bases, with 16 bases lying between them. CDR3 sequence: CASSLPGGSEAQYF. Written as DNA, the CDR3 is TGTGCCAGCAGCTTGCCCGGCGGCTCGGAGGCCCAGTACTTC.

V usage is TRBV29-1 and J usage is TRBJ1-1; D is possibly TRBD1 (6 bases). Per the germline V gene, CDR1 is SQVTM and CDR2 is ANQGSEA. Trimming stripped 6 bases from V and 8 bases from J, with 16 bases between. This CDR3 has 12 amino acids. In DNA form, the CDR3 reads TGCAGCGTCGATATCAACAGGGAAGAAGCTTTCTTT. It codes for CSVDINREEAFF. The full variable domain, completed using reference TRBV29-1 and TRBJ1-1, is SAVISQKPSRDICQRGTSLTIQCQVDSQVTMMFWYRQQPGQSLTLIATANQGSEATYESGFVIDKFPISRPNLTFSTLTVSNMSPEDSSIYLCSVDINREEAFFGQGTRLTVV.

The chain combines TRBV28 with TRBJ1-1; D ambiguous. V shed 1 base and J shed 3 bases, with 6 bases lying between them. Germline V gene data show CDR1 as MDHEN and CDR2 as SYDVKM. There are 13 residues in the CDR3. CDR3 sequence (DNA): TGTGCCAGCAGTTTATCTGAGTACACTGAAGCTTTCTTT. Its translation is CASSLSEYTEAFF.

The CDR3 DNA follows: TGTGCCAGCAGAGGACTAGTAAGCAATGAGCAGTTCTTC. Its protein is CASRGLVSNEQFF. V usage is TRBV2 and J usage is TRBJ2-1; 7 bases map to TRBD2. The CDR3 sequence is 13 residues long. Germline V gene sequence: CDR1 SNHLY, CDR2 FYNNEI. V dropped 6 bases and J dropped 6; count of bases not matched to a gene: 5.

J is TRBJ1-5 and V is TRBV10-3, with a weak D call TRBD1 (6 bases). V gave up 10 bases and J gave up 3 bases, with 13 bases separating them. Germline loops: CDR1 ENHRY, CDR2 SYGVKD. This CDR3 comprises 13 residues. CDR3 residues: CATSGQDNQPQHF. The CDR3 region has the DNA TGTGCCACCTCGGGACAAGACAATCAGCCCCAGCATTTT.

This chain connects TRBV7-9 to TRBJ2-1; 7 bases agree with TRBD1. The germline V gene encodes CDR1 SEHNR and CDR2 FQNEAQ (reference sequence). The CDR3 totals 15 residues. Losses at the gene ends were 5 bases for V and 8 bases for J; bases not matched to a gene: 12. This chain's CDR3 is CASSTRTGEKYEQFF. CDR3 in DNA: TGTGCCAGCAGCACCCGGACAGGCGAGAAATATGAGCAGTTCTTC.

J is TRBJ2-7 and V is TRBV5-6; TRBD2 aligns across 11 bases. Trimming at V came to 4 bases and at J to 1 base, leaving 4 bases not matched to a gene. Germline CDR1 reads SGHDT; CDR2 reads YYEEEE. The CDR3 has 15 amino acids. In DNA, the CDR3 is TGTGCCAGCAGCCAGACTAGCGGGAAGTCCTACGAGCAGTACTTC. This encodes CASSQTSGKSYEQYF.

The chain recombines TRBV5-1 with TRBJ2-3; D is perhaps TRBD2 (5 bases). The CDR3 consists of 16 residues. The germline CDR1 and CDR2 sequences are SGHRS and YFSETQ. V gave up 0 bases and J gave up 0 bases, with 11 bases separating them. As DNA, the CDR3 is TGCGCCAGCAGCTTGGGGAATAGCGCCAGCACAGATACGCAGTATTTT. Its translation is CASSLGNSASTDTQYF.

Comments on this clone: The conserved final phenylalanine or tryptophan is absent from the CDR3, which likely points to a read error. The DNA is left out, because the CDR3 cannot be placed on it with certainty; the CDR3 is given as TCRdb lists it. The genes are TRBV3-1 (or the pseudogene TRBV3-2) and TRBJ1-1; the DNA was not used to check the table's D call, TRBD1. The CDR3 length equals 12 residues, ends included. Germline-derived CDR1 and CDR2 are LGHDT and YNNKEL (reference sequence). CDR3 in amino acids: CASSQGIQAPTI.

The rearrangement links TRBV11-2 to TRBJ1-2; TRBD1 is a possible D gene (5 bases). Germline assignment: CDR1 SGHAT and CDR2 FQNNGV. CDR3 length equals 14 residues. Trimming took 1 base from V and 8 from J, leaving 14 bases between them. This CDR3 reads CASSLAAGLGGYTF. The CDR3 DNA sequence: TGTGCCAGCAGCTTAGCAGCAGGGCTGGGCGGCTACACCTTC.

The rearrangement links TRBV9 to TRBJ1-3; the D gene is possibly TRBD1 (6 bases). The CDR3 is made up of 16 amino acids. V lost 1 base and J lost 7, with 18 bases in between. Germline V CDR1 and CDR2: SGDLS, YYNGEE. CDR3 protein: CASSVTYGTKGNTIYF. In nucleotides, the CDR3 is TGTGCCAGCAGCGTAACTTATGGGACAAAGGGGAACACCATATATTTT.

This sequence joins TRBV28 and TRBJ1-6; a possible D gene is TRBD1 (6 bases). Germline CDR1 reads MDHEN; CDR2 reads SYDVKM. CDR3 length equals 16 residues. V was pared by 4 bases and J by 7 bases, with 17 bases between. CDR3 region: CASSSEVGGVNSPLHF. The DNA for the CDR3 is TGTGCCAGCAGTTCCGAGGTTGGGGGCGTCAATTCACCCCTCCACTTT.

This chain connects TRBV28 to TRBJ1-2; 8 bases are a match to TRBD1. From germline, CDR1 is MDHEN and CDR2 SYDVKM. The ends lost 5 bases at V and 3 bases at J; junction bases unmatched: 5. This CDR3 has 14 amino acids. CDR3: CASSLQGAYYGYTF. The CDR3 coding sequence is TGTGCCAGCAGTCTGCAGGGGGCGTACTATGGCTACACCTTC.

This chain links TRBV2 with TRBJ1-6, with D perhaps TRBD1 (5 bases). This CDR3 has 17 amino acids. Trimming cost V 7 bases and J 0 bases, with 16 bases left between them. Per germline, CDR1 SNHLY and CDR2 FYNNEI. The CDR3 spells CASTLRGGSSYNSPLHF. CDR3 coding DNA: TGTGCCAGCACCCTACGGGGGGGGAGCTCCTATAATTCACCCCTCCACTTT.

The genes are TRBV11-2 and TRBJ2-5; TRBD1 agrees at 7 bases. V dropped 5 bases and J dropped 2; count of bases not matched to a gene: 5. Germline values: CDR1 SGHAT, CDR2 FQNNGV. This CDR3 region has 14 residues. The CDR3 loop is CASSPGQFQETQYF. The DNA of the CDR3 is TGTGCCAGCAGCCCGGGACAGTTTCAAGAGACCCAGTACTTC.

The rearrangement uses TRBV5-1 and TRBJ1-6; weak D call: TRBD1 (5 bases). CDR1 SGHRS and CDR2 YFSETQ come from the germline V gene. This CDR3 region has 18 residues. With 0 bases removed from V and 8 bases from J, the gap between germline ends came to 21 bases. CDR3 sequence: CASSLALRQGHHYSPLHF. In DNA, the CDR3 is TGCGCCAGCAGCTTGGCTTTAAGGCAGGGCCACCATTATTCACCCCTCCACTTT. Based on the CDR3 plus reference TRBV5-1 and TRBJ1-6, the full variable domain is KAGVTQTPRYLIKTRGQQVTLSCSPISGHRSVSWYQQTPGQGLQFLFEYFSETQRNKGNFPGRFSGRQFSNSRSEMNVSTLELGDSALYLCASSLALRQGHHYSPLHFGNGTRLTVT.

V is TRBV11-1 and J is TRBJ2-1; TRBD2 aligns across 15 bases. The CDR3 covers 16 residues. V shed 5 bases and J 6 bases; nucleotides not matched to a gene: 5. Germline CDR1 reads SGHAT; CDR2 reads FQDESV (reference sequence). CDR3 protein: CASSPRGLAGGNEQFF. In DNA form, the CDR3 reads TGTGCCAGCAGCCCGCGGGGACTAGCGGGGGGCAATGAGCAGTTCTTC.

The V and J genes are TRBV27 and TRBJ2-3, with TRBD2 identical over 9 bases. The V and J ends lost 8 bases and 3 bases, in that order; junction bases with no gene match: 9. CDR3 length equals 15 residues. CDR1 MNHEY and CDR2 SMNVEV come from the germline V gene (reference sequence). This chain's CDR3 is CASSEGAGGTDTQYF. For the CDR3, the DNA is TGTGCCAGCTCGGAAGGGGCGGGAGGGACAGATACGCAGTATTTT.

The CDR3 coding sequence is TGCGCCAGCAGTGCGGGGACAGCCTATAATTCACCCCTCCACTTT. It encodes CASSAGTAYNSPLHF. V usage is TRBV10-1 and J usage is TRBJ1-6; 7 positions agree with TRBD1. CDR3 length: 15 residues. Germline V CDR1 and CDR2: WNHNN, SYGVQD (reference sequence). The ends lost 4 bases at V and 2 bases at J; junction bases unmatched: 2.

The chain employs TRBV7-9 and TRBJ1-3, with 9 bases matching TRBD1. Losses at the gene ends were 4 bases for V and 7 bases for J; bases not matched to a gene: 2. Germline loops: CDR1 SEHNR, CDR2 FQNEAQ (reference sequence). This CDR3 has 13 residues. The CDR3 spells CASSYDRGNTIYF. CDR3 in DNA: TGTGCCAGCAGCTATGACAGGGGGAACACCATATATTTT.

This rearrangement joins TRBV6-5 to TRBJ1-2, with 10 bases fitting TRBD1. In germline, CDR1 is MNHEY, CDR2 SVGAGI. The CDR3 runs 12 residues. V dropped 7 bases and J dropped 7; count of bases not matched to a gene: 3. CDR3 nucleotides: TGTGCCAGCATGGGACAGGGGCTTGGCTACACCTTC. This gives the protein CASMGQGLGYTF.

This clone was picked up one time. The chain joins TRBV28 to TRBJ2-1; the match to TRBD2 covers 12 bases. Germline V lookup: CDR1 MDHEN, CDR2 SYDVKM. CDR3 length: 14 residues. V lost 4 bases, J lost 6 bases, and 1 base stayed unmatched. DNA for the CDR3: TGTGCCAGCAGTTGGGGACTAGCGGGCAATGAGCAGTTCTTC. Its translation is CASSWGLAGNEQFF. The full variable domain, completed using reference TRBV28 and TRBJ2-1, is DVKVTQSSRYLVKRTGEKVFLECVQDMDHENMFWYRQDPGLGLRLIYFSYDVKMKEKGDIPEGYSVSREKKERFSLILESASTNQTSMYLCASSWGLAGNEQFFGPGTRLTVL.